Given below is one TCR beta chain in context. The data originate from a study of Graves' ophthalmopathy and Graves' hyperthyroidism. V shed 8 bases and J 1 base; nucleotides not matched to a gene: 5. CDR1 and CDR2 from the germline V gene are LGHNA and YSLEER. This CDR3 is 14 amino acids long. Amplified material comprised TCR beta CDR3 regions derived from RNA transcripts. After a first-round RT-PCR with HTBI primers, a second-round multiplex PCR was run. MiXCR, applied by TCRdb to the multiplex PCR reads, yields one record per CDR3 protein. Of approximately 640,000 distinct CDR3 sequences listed, approximately 39% are singletons.

The chain employs TRBV4-3 and TRBJ1-1, with 9 bases lining up with TRBD1. The receptor was derived from an adult man with Graves' ophthalmopathy. The sample taken for sequencing was peripheral blood. In DNA, the CDR3 is TGCGCCAGCGGGGACAGGGTCAAGAACACTGAAGCTTTCTTT. Translating gives CASGDRVKNTEAFF.